Listed below are T cell receptor beta chains from one sample, sequenced in a study of EBV T-cell therapy then PD-1 blockade in nasopharyngeal carcinoma. Assay used: immunoSEQ multiplex PCR; TCRdb lists only in-frame clones, some missing. The sample lists tens of thousands of clones, about four fifths seen once, with roughly 26% in the top ten. The antigens of these receptors remain unknown. The sample here was CD8+ T cells from blood, taken at day -245 from a patient whose treatment included autologous EBV-specific T cells and nivolumab. All receptors come from a man aged 40-50 years with nasopharyngeal carcinoma. The CDR3 runs from the conserved cysteine through the conserved F or W. Each record gives: clone size, D gene, J gene, V gene, CDR3 DNA, CDR3 protein. D genes are given only for firm matches. Part of the rows lack a size; the others show once, few, many or a class for expanded clones.

clone_size: .; d_call: .; j_call: TRBJ2-6; v_call: TRBV6-2/TRBV6-3; cdr3_nt: TGTGCCAGCAGTTACTCTGGGGGCTCTGGGGCCAACGTCCTGACTTTC; cdr3_aa: CASSYSGGSGANVLTF
clone_size: .; d_call: .; j_call: TRBJ2-7; v_call: TRBV5-6; cdr3_nt: TGTGCCAGCAGCTTACCTAGGGGGAACGACGAGCAGTACTTC; cdr3_aa: CASSLPRGNDEQYF
clone_size: .; d_call: .; j_call: TRBJ1-2; v_call: TRBV6-6; cdr3_nt: TGTGCCAGCAGCCCGGACAGCGCCTATGGCTACACCTTC; cdr3_aa: CASSPDSAYGYTF
clone_size: once; d_call: .; j_call: TRBJ1-3; v_call: TRBV4-2; cdr3_nt: TGTGCCAGCAGCCAAGATCCCCTAGGGGTGTCCGGAAACACCATATATTTT; cdr3_aa: CASSQDPLGVSGNTIYF
clone_size: .; d_call: TRBD2; j_call: TRBJ2-3; v_call: TRBV4-2; cdr3_nt: TGTGCCAGCAGCCAAGATCGCGGGGGAGGGTCAGATACGCAGTATTTT; cdr3_aa: CASSQDRGGGSDTQYF
clone_size: .; d_call: .; j_call: TRBJ2-7; v_call: TRBV6-6; cdr3_nt: TGTGCCAGCAGGCTATCGCAGGTTTCCCACTACGAGCAGTACTTC; cdr3_aa: CASRLSQVSHYEQYF
clone_size: once; d_call: TRBD1; j_call: TRBJ2-3; v_call: TRBV6-5; cdr3_nt: TGTGCCAGCAGGCAGACAGGGTTTGCAGATACGCAGTATTTT; cdr3_aa: CASRQTGFADTQYF
clone_size: .; d_call: .; j_call: TRBJ2-1; v_call: TRBV21-1; cdr3_nt: TGTGCCAGCGGTCGACTAGCGGGGGGACACAATGAGCAGTTCTTC; cdr3_aa: CASGRLAGGHNEQFF
clone_size: .; d_call: .; j_call: TRBJ2-7; v_call: TRBV12-5; cdr3_nt: TGTGCTAGTGGTTTGGGTCCGGGGCACGAGCAGTACTTC; cdr3_aa: CASGLGPGHEQYF
clone_size: .; d_call: .; j_call: TRBJ2-2; v_call: TRBV6-2/TRBV6-3; cdr3_nt: TGTGCCAGCAGTTACCCATCGACAGTTTATACCGGGGAGCTGTTTTTT; cdr3_aa: CASSYPSTVYTGELFF
clone_size: .; d_call: .; j_call: TRBJ1-1; v_call: TRBV5-5; cdr3_nt: TGTGCCAGCAGCTTAAGGGGTCCCACCACTGAAGCTTTCTTT; cdr3_aa: CASSLRGPTTEAFF
clone_size: .; d_call: .; j_call: TRBJ2-3; v_call: TRBV7-9; cdr3_nt: TGTGCCAGCAGCCCCGGTTTCACTGATACGCAGTATTTT; cdr3_aa: CASSPGFTDTQYF
clone_size: .; d_call: TRBD1; j_call: TRBJ2-2; v_call: TRBV2; cdr3_nt: TGTGCCAGCAGCGGGACAGGGCACACCGGGGAGCTGTTTTTT; cdr3_aa: CASSGTGHTGELFF
clone_size: .; d_call: .; j_call: TRBJ1-1; v_call: TRBV4-2; cdr3_nt: .; cdr3_aa: CASSQFGTGTFF
clone_size: .; d_call: .; j_call: TRBJ2-7; v_call: TRBV6-5; cdr3_nt: TGTGCCAGCAGTTACACGGACAGCTACGAGCAGTACTTC; cdr3_aa: CASSYTDSYEQYF
clone_size: once; d_call: .; j_call: TRBJ2-7; v_call: TRBV29-1; cdr3_nt: TGCAGCGTGGGGGACTTTTCCTACGAGCAGTACTTC; cdr3_aa: CSVGDFSYEQYF
clone_size: .; d_call: .; j_call: TRBJ1-2; v_call: TRBV29-1; cdr3_nt: TGCAGCCTAGACGGCTACACCTTC; cdr3_aa: CSLDGYTF
clone_size: .; d_call: .; j_call: TRBJ2-4; v_call: TRBV7-9; cdr3_nt: TGTGCCAGCAGCTTAAAGGCAAGTGGTCAGTACTTC; cdr3_aa: CASSLKASGQYF
clone_size: .; d_call: .; j_call: TRBJ1-5; v_call: TRBV4-3; cdr3_nt: TGCGCCAGCAGCCAAATACAGGGAAATCAGCCCCAGCATTTT; cdr3_aa: CASSQIQGNQPQHF
clone_size: .; d_call: TRBD2; j_call: TRBJ2-1; v_call: TRBV6-5; cdr3_nt: TGTGCCAGCAGGCCCCTAGCGGGTTTGTACAATGAGCAGTTCTTC; cdr3_aa: CASRPLAGLYNEQFF
clone_size: .; d_call: .; j_call: TRBJ1-1; v_call: TRBV2; cdr3_nt: TGTGCCAGCGGTTACTCTTTGAACACTGAAGCTTTCTTT; cdr3_aa: CASGYSLNTEAFF
clone_size: few; d_call: TRBD2; j_call: TRBJ2-7; v_call: TRBV4-2; cdr3_nt: TGTGCCAGCAGCCAAGAATGGAGCGGGGGGTCCGCCTACGAGCAGTACTTC; cdr3_aa: CASSQEWSGGSAYEQYF
clone_size: .; d_call: .; j_call: TRBJ2-2; v_call: TRBV6-2/TRBV6-3; cdr3_nt: TGTGCCAGCAGCCCGGGCAGGGACACCGGGGAGCTGTTTTTT; cdr3_aa: CASSPGRDTGELFF
clone_size: .; d_call: TRBD1; j_call: TRBJ1-1; v_call: TRBV7-3; cdr3_nt: TGTGCCAGCAGCTCCCGGACAGGGGTTAACACTGAAGCTTTCTTT; cdr3_aa: CASSSRTGVNTEAFF
clone_size: once; d_call: .; j_call: TRBJ1-1; v_call: TRBV6-6; cdr3_nt: TGTGCCAGCAGTTACTCGGGGGGACGTGAAGCTTTCTTT; cdr3_aa: CASSYSGGREAFF
clone_size: .; d_call: TRBD1; j_call: TRBJ2-7; v_call: TRBV27; cdr3_nt: TGTGCCAGCGGCCGGGACAGGAGGGAGCAGTACTTC; cdr3_aa: CASGRDRREQYF
clone_size: .; d_call: .; j_call: TRBJ1-6; v_call: TRBV6-5; cdr3_nt: TGTGCCAGCACTCACGGGGGGGCAGAAAGTTCACCCCTCCACTTT; cdr3_aa: CASTHGGAESSPLHF
clone_size: few; d_call: .; j_call: TRBJ2-3; v_call: TRBV4-3; cdr3_nt: TGCGCCAGCAGCCAAGATCTGAGGGGGTCAGATACGCAGTATTTT; cdr3_aa: CASSQDLRGSDTQYF
clone_size: .; d_call: .; j_call: TRBJ2-7; v_call: TRBV4-3; cdr3_nt: TGCGCCAGCAGCCAAGATTCAGAAGGGGAGAGCGAGCAGTACTTC; cdr3_aa: CASSQDSEGESEQYF
clone_size: .; d_call: TRBD1; j_call: TRBJ2-7; v_call: TRBV5-8; cdr3_nt: TGTGCCAGCAGCTTCCGACAGGGTGGAGAGCAGTACTTC; cdr3_aa: CASSFRQGGEQYF
clone_size: .; d_call: .; j_call: TRBJ1-1; v_call: TRBV2; cdr3_nt: TGTGCCAGCAGTGAAGCGGCCGGTGGAGGGGCATTGAACACTGAAGCTTTCTTT; cdr3_aa: CASSEAAGGGALNTEAFF
clone_size: .; d_call: .; j_call: TRBJ2-1; v_call: TRBV6-4; cdr3_nt: TGTGCCAGCAGTGACAGGGGCTACAATGAGCAGTTCTTC; cdr3_aa: CASSDRGYNEQFF
clone_size: .; d_call: TRBD1; j_call: TRBJ2-7; v_call: TRBV2; cdr3_nt: TGTGCCAGCATCGGGACAGGGGGCGACGAGCAGTACTTC; cdr3_aa: CASIGTGGDEQYF
clone_size: .; d_call: TRBD2; j_call: TRBJ2-3; v_call: TRBV4-2; cdr3_nt: TGTGCCAGCAGCCAAGATTTTAGCGGGGGGGCAGATACGCAGTATTTT; cdr3_aa: CASSQDFSGGADTQYF
clone_size: .; d_call: TRBD1; j_call: TRBJ2-1; v_call: TRBV6-5; cdr3_nt: TGTGCCAGCAGTTACGAGCCAGGGGGCTCCTACAATGAGCAGTTCTTC; cdr3_aa: CASSYEPGGSYNEQFF
clone_size: .; d_call: .; j_call: TRBJ2-7; v_call: TRBV4-3; cdr3_nt: TGCGCCAGCAGCCAAGTGGGGGGTTATTATCCCTACGAGCAGTACTTC; cdr3_aa: CASSQVGGYYPYEQYF
clone_size: .; d_call: .; j_call: TRBJ1-5; v_call: TRBV18; cdr3_nt: TGTGCCAGCTCACCAACAGGGTACGGTCAGCCCCAGCATTTT; cdr3_aa: CASSPTGYGQPQHF
clone_size: few; d_call: TRBD1; j_call: TRBJ1-1; v_call: TRBV2; cdr3_nt: TGTGCCAGAGACAGGGGGCGGAACACTGAAGCTTTCTTT; cdr3_aa: CARDRGRNTEAFF
clone_size: .; d_call: .; j_call: TRBJ2-7; v_call: TRBV4-2; cdr3_nt: TGTGCCAGCAACCTAGAGAGAGGAGGGAGCTCCTACGAGCAGTACTTC; cdr3_aa: CASNLERGGSSYEQYF
clone_size: .; d_call: .; j_call: TRBJ2-7; v_call: TRBV10-3; cdr3_nt: TGTGCCATCAGTGGGAGTCTTACAGGGTCTTCCTACGAGCAGTACTTC; cdr3_aa: CAISGSLTGSSYEQYF
clone_size: .; d_call: .; j_call: TRBJ2-7; v_call: TRBV19; cdr3_nt: TGTGCCAGTAGTATGCACGAGGGGCGCGAGCAGTACTTC; cdr3_aa: CASSMHEGREQYF